These T cell receptor beta chains were read from a single sample in a study of blood T cell repertoires in COVID-19. Repertoires were generated with immunoSEQ multiplex PCR, while TCRdb's copy carries only in-frame clones and drops some. This sample has a few hundred thousand clones; around 92% occur once, and the top ten carry 1.5% to 2%. Sequencing was done on a sample of peripheral blood. The receptors come from a woman aged 30 to 39 with COVID-19, enrolled during active disease. Each CDR3 is given with its conserved first and last residue. A D gene is named only where the DNA matches it firmly. Clone size is stated in some rows and not others, as once, few, many or a class when expanded.

d_gene	abundance	v_gene	j_gene	CDR3aa	CDR3nt
TRBD1	once	TRBV7-9	TRBJ2-2	CASSRTGAGELFF	TGTGCCAGCAGCCGGACAGGGGCCGGGGAGCTGTTTTTT
TRBD1	-	TRBV5-1	TRBJ2-3	CASLLQGGTDTQYF	TGCGCCAGCCTTTTACAGGGGGGCACAGATACGCAGTATTTT
-	once	TRBV13	TRBJ2-5	CASSLRGEETQYF	TGTGCCAGCAGCTTAAGGGGTGAGGAGACCCAGTACTTC
TRBD2	few	TRBV28	TRBJ2-3	CASSRPAGGNTDTQYF	TGTGCCAGCAGCAGACCAGCGGGGGGGAACACAGATACGCAGTATTTT
-	-	TRBV21-1	TRBJ2-3	CASSKGRGGSNTDTQYF	TGTGCCAGCAGCAAGGGGAGAGGAGGCAGTAACACAGATACGCAGTATTTT
-	-	TRBV27	TRBJ1-5	CASATSGLGQPQHF	TGTGCCAGCGCCACTTCAGGGTTAGGGCAGCCCCAGCATTTT
-	-	TRBV6-5	TRBJ1-4	CASRRVGTPAEKLFF	TGTGCCAGCAGACGCGTCGGGACACCAGCCGAAAAACTGTTTTTT
-	-	TRBV24-1	TRBJ1-1	CATSDPLSGNTEAFF	TGTGCCACCAGTGATCCCCTCTCAGGGAACACTGAAGCTTTCTTT
-	-	TRBV12-5	TRBJ2-1	CASGSNPPGESYNEQFF	TGTGCTAGTGGTTCGAACCCCCCTGGGGAGTCCTACAATGAGCAGTTCTTC
TRBD1	-	TRBV2	TRBJ1-5	CASSNDRGLGQPQHF	TGTGCCAGCAGCAACGACAGGGGGCTTGGTCAGCCCCAGCATTTT
TRBD1	-	TRBV15	TRBJ2-4	CATSRGGQANIQYF	TGTGCCACCAGCAGAGGTGGACAGGCGAACATTCAGTACTTC
TRBD1	-	TRBV15	TRBJ1-5	CATSGGQFNQPQHF	TGTGCCACCAGCGGGGGACAGTTTAATCAGCCCCAGCATTTT
-	-	TRBV3-1/TRBV3-2	TRBJ2-6	CASSHSGANVLTF	TGTGCCAGCAGCCACAGTGGGGCCAACGTCCTGACTTTC
TRBD1	-	TRBV5-1	TRBJ2-1	CASSYTGDGEQFF	TGCGCCAGCAGCTACACAGGGGATGGTGAGCAGTTCTTC
TRBD1	-	TRBV28	TRBJ1-3	CASRSGQGALGPGNTIYF	TGTGCCAGCAGGAGCGGACAGGGGGCCCTAGGACCTGGAAACACCATATATTTT
-	-	TRBV5-8	TRBJ1-6	CASSPSRRNSPLHF	TGTGCCAGCAGTCCGAGCCGGAGAAATTCACCCCTCCACTTT
-	once	TRBV5-1	TRBJ2-1	CASTPSSVSYNEQFF	TGCGCCAGCACTCCATCTAGCGTATCCTACAATGAGCAGTTCTTC
TRBD1	-	TRBV11-3	TRBJ1-2	CASSSTEDRAGYTF	TGTGCCAGCAGCTCGACGGAGGACAGGGCAGGCTACACCTTC
TRBD1	-	TRBV6-5	TRBJ1-6	CASRGTGVNSPLHF	TGTGCCAGCAGGGGGACAGGGGTTAATTCACCCCTCCACTTT
-	-	TRBV2	TRBJ1-5	CASNKDKALDQPQHF	TGTGCCAGCAATAAGGACAAGGCGTTGGATCAGCCCCAGCATTTT
-	few	TRBV19	TRBJ1-4	CASSIRGGTNEKLFF	TGTGCCAGTAGTATTCGGGGGGGCACTAATGAAAAACTGTTTTTT
TRBD1	-	TRBV30	TRBJ2-1	CAWRYPWDSHNEQFF	TGTGCCTGGAGGTACCCTTGGGACAGCCACAATGAGCAGTTCTTC
-	-	TRBV6-5	TRBJ1-3	CASRGLSSGNTIYF	TGTGCCAGCAGGGGGCTCTCCTCTGGAAACACCATATATTTT
TRBD1	-	TRBV24-1	TRBJ2-5	CATSDSPGGKTQYF	TGTGCCACCAGTGATTCCCCAGGGGGAAAGACCCAGTACTTC
TRBD2	few	TRBV4-1	TRBJ2-1	CASSQGSLAGGKSEQFF	TGCGCCAGCAGCCAAGGGTCCCTAGCGGGGGGGAAGAGTGAGCAGTTCTTC
-	-	TRBV7-2	TRBJ1-5	CASSLTRFQAQHF	TGTGCCAGCAGCTTAACCCGTTTTCAGGCCCAGCATTTT
TRBD2	-	TRBV7-8	TRBJ2-5	CASSAWGGKETQYF	TGTGCCAGCAGCGCCTGGGGGGGGAAAGAGACCCAGTACTTC
-	-	TRBV5-4	TRBJ2-3	CASSSQVGGGIDTQYF	TGTGCCAGCAGCTCCCAGGTGGGGGGTGGGATAGATACGCAGTATTTT
TRBD1	-	TRBV7-2	TRBJ2-4	CASSPDRGPAKNIQYF	TGTGCCAGCAGCCCCGACAGGGGGCCGGCCAAAAACATTCAGTACTTC
-	-	TRBV5-8	TRBJ1-5	CASSFIEPQHF	TGTGCCAGCAGCTTTATTGAGCCCCAGCATTTT
-	few	TRBV7-8	TRBJ1-6	CASSRGTSVPLHF	TGTGCCAGCAGCAGGGGGACCAGTGTGCCCCTCCACTTT
-	-	TRBV10-3	TRBJ2-1	CAISASSYNEQFF	TGTGCCATCAGTGCGAGCTCCTACAATGAGCAGTTCTTC
TRBD1	-	TRBV13	TRBJ1-2	CASHRIKDRGNPNGYTF	TGTGCCAGCCACCGAATCAAAGACAGGGGAAATCCCAATGGCTACACCTTC
-	-	TRBV5-1	TRBJ2-5	CASSFTGNRETQYF	TGCGCCAGCAGCTTTACAGGGAATCGGGAGACCCAGTACTTC
-	-	TRBV5-4	TRBJ1-6	CASSLRDSNNSPLHF	TGTGCCAGCAGCTTGAGGGACTCAAATAATTCACCCCTCCACTTT
TRBD1	-	TRBV6-6	TRBJ1-6	CASSYGTGGDNSPLHF	TGTGCCAGCAGTTACGGAACAGGGGGGGATAATTCACCCCTCCACTTT
-	-	TRBV19	TRBJ1-3	CASSPPPSTFSGNTIYF	TGTGCCAGTAGTCCGCCCCCCAGTACCTTCTCTGGAAACACCATATATTTT
-	-	TRBV6-5	TRBJ2-3	CASSYSNTDTQYF	TGTGCCAGCAGTTACTCCAACACAGATACGCAGTATTTT
-	-	TRBV10-3	TRBJ2-3	CAISEGGGTDTQYF	TGTGCCATCAGTGAGGGGGGCGGCACAGATACGCAGTATTTT
-	-	TRBV6-5	TRBJ1-2	CASSYSGGRSDGYTF	TGTGCCAGCAGTTACTCGGGGGGGCGAAGTGATGGCTACACCTTC
TRBD1	-	TRBV6-2/TRBV6-3	TRBJ1-6	CASSFEGGAGSPLHF	TGTGCCAGCAGTTTCGAAGGGGGCGCAGGATCACCCCTCCACTTT
-	-	TRBV2	TRBJ1-2	CASTAGNRGYTF	TGTGCCAGCACCGCAGGGAATAGGGGCTACACCTTC
TRBD1	once	TRBV7-9	TRBJ1-2	CASSHRGGGGYTF	TGTGCCAGCAGCCATCGAGGGGGCGGAGGCTACACCTTC
-	-	TRBV2	TRBJ2-2	CASSWQGLNTGELFF	TGTGCCAGCAGTTGGCAGGGGTTGAACACCGGGGAGCTGTTTTTT
-	-	TRBV5-1	TRBJ2-1	CASSPQGSPYNEQFF	TGCGCCAGCAGCCCGCAGGGGAGCCCCTACAATGAGCAGTTCTTC
TRBD1	-	TRBV5-4	TRBJ1-1	CASSQDRVIRNTEAFF	TGTGCCAGCAGCCAGGACAGGGTCATCCGGAATACTGAAGCTTTCTTT
TRBD1	few	TRBV27	TRBJ2-7	CASSSQGTGPKQYF	TGTGCCAGCAGTTCCCAAGGGACAGGGCCCAAGCAGTACTTC
TRBD2	-	TRBV2	TRBJ2-3	CASSVVLAGGRTTDTQYF	TGTGCCAGCAGTGTAGTTCTAGCGGGGGGCCGTACCACAGATACGCAGTATTTT
TRBD1	-	TRBV2	TRBJ1-6	CASSTGVYNSPLHF	TGTGCCAGCAGCACAGGGGTTTATAATTCACCCCTCCACTTT
TRBD1	-	TRBV5-1	TRBJ1-1	CASSLGTGNTEAFF	TGCGCCAGCAGCTTGGGGACAGGAAACACTGAAGCTTTCTTT
-	-	TRBV2	TRBJ1-2	CASRSGPQHTEGYTF	TGTGCCAGCAGATCCGGGCCTCAACACACCGAGGGATACACCTTC